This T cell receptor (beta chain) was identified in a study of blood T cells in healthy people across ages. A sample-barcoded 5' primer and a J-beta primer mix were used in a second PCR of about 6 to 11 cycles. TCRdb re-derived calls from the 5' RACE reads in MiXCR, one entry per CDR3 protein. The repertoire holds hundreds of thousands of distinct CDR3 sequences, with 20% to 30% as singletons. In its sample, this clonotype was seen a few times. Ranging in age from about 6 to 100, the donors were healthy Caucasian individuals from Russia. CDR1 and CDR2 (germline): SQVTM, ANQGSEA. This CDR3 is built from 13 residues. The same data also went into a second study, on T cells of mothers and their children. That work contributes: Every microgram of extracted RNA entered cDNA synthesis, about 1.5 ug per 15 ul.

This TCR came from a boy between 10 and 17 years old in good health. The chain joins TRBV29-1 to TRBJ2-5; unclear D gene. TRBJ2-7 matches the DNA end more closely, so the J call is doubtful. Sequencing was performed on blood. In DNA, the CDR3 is TGCAGCGTTTTGGGCGGTCGGTCCTACGAGCAGTACTTC. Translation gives CSVLGGRSYEQYF.